This is a list of T cell receptor beta chains from one sample in a study of spatial heterogeneity in lung cancer. MiXCR, applied by TCRdb to the 5' RACE reads, yields one record per CDR3 protein. Counted here are 100,000 to 110,000 distinct CDR3 sequences, 4.4% occurring once; the ten biggest clones make up around 20%. The sequenced sample was lung tumor tissue, obtained at surgery. The receptors originated from a male donor with early-stage non-small cell lung cancer. CDR3s include the opening cysteine and the closing phenylalanine or tryptophan. D genes are given only for firm matches. Not every row has a clone size; where given, it reads once, few, many or a size class.

many TRBJ2-1 TRBV12-3/TRBV12-4 TRBD2 TGTGCCAGCAGAGTAGCGGGAGGGCCCCACAATGAGCAGTTCTTC CASRVAGGPHNEQFF
many TRBJ2-5 TRBV12-3/TRBV12-4 NA TGTGCCAGCAGTCATCTAGCGAAAGAGACCCAGTACTTC CASSHLAKETQYF
many TRBJ2-1 TRBV18 NA TGTGCCAGCTCACCCGAAGAATCAGACAATGAGCAGTTCTTC CASSPEESDNEQFF
NA TRBJ2-7 TRBV5-1 TRBD1 TGCGCCAGCAGCTTCTCCCTAGGGACAGCCGAGCAGTACTTC CASSFSLGTAEQYF
many TRBJ2-7 TRBV11-2 NA TGTGCCAGCAGCTCAGTTCGACGGAATCTCTACGAGCAGTACTTC CASSSVRRNLYEQYF
NA TRBJ1-5 TRBV30 NA TGTGCCTGGAGCCAGAGTAGATACAATCAGCCCCAGCATTTT CAWSQSRYNQPQHF
many TRBJ1-1 TRBV6-5 NA TGTGCCAGCAGTTACCTGGGCGGGGCCGCTTTCTTT CASSYLGGAAFF
many TRBJ2-2 TRBV16 TRBD1 TGTGCCAGCAGCCGGGACAGGTTGAGCACCGGGGAGCTGTTTTTT CASSRDRLSTGELFF
many TRBJ2-1 TRBV7-8 TRBD2 TGTGCCAGCAGCTCTTTCGATAGCGGGGATTACAATGAGCAGTTCTTC CASSSFDSGDYNEQFF
NA TRBJ2-7 TRBV10-3 NA TGTGCCATCAGTGGCGTAGAAGGGGGGGCGGGCGAGCAGTACTTC CAISGVEGGAGEQYF
many TRBJ1-1 TRBV6-6 NA TGTGCCAGCAGTACGGGGCAGGGGACTGAAGCTTTCTTT CASSTGQGTEAFF
NA TRBJ1-2 TRBV10-3 NA TGTGCCATCGGCAGGGATGGCTATGGCTACACCTTC CAIGRDGYGYTF
many TRBJ2-1 TRBV24-1 NA TGTGCCACCAGTGCCCCGGACACGACCAATGAGCAGTTCTTC CATSAPDTTNEQFF
many TRBJ2-1 TRBV6-5 NA TGTGCCAGCAGATTTCTAGGTGGATACAATGAGCAGTTCTTC CASRFLGGYNEQFF
many TRBJ2-3 TRBV4-1 NA TGCGCCAGCAGCCCGGCCCGCCGCACAGATACGCAGTATTTT CASSPARRTDTQYF
many TRBJ2-3 TRBV20-1 NA TGCAGTGGCGGGCTCGATACGCAGTATTTT CSGGLDTQYF
many TRBJ1-1 TRBV27 NA TGTGCCAGCAGTTTATCTCTGGGGGACCTCAGCTTT CASSLSLGDLSF
many TRBJ1-2 TRBV20-1 NA TGCAGAGGGACTGCTTATGGCTACACCTTC CRGTAYGYTF
NA TRBJ1-2 TRBV2 NA TGTGCCAGCAGTGAAGACAGACTACACTATGGCTACACCTTC CASSEDRLHYGYTF
NA TRBJ1-4 TRBV20-1 TRBD1 TGCAGTGCTAGAAAGGGGGCGGAGGAAAAACTGTTTTTT CSARKGAEEKLFF
many TRBJ2-1 TRBV4-1 TRBD2 TGCGCCAGCAGCCAAGTTCGAACTAGCGGGAGTAATGAGCAGTTCTTC CASSQVRTSGSNEQFF